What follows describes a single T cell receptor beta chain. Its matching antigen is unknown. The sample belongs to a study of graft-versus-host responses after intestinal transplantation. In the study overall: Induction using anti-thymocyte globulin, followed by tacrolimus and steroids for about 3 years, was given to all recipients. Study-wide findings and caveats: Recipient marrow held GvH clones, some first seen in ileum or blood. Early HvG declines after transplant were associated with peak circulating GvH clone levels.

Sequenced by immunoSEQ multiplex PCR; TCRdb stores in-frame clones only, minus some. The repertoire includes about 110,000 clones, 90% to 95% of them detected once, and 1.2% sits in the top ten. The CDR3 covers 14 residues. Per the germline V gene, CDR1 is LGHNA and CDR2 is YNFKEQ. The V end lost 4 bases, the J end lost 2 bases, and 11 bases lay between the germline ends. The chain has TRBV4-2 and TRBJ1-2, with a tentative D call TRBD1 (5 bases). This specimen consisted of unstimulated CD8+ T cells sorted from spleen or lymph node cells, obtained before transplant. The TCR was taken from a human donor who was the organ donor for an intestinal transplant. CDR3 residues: CASSLLPGNYGYTF. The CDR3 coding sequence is TGTGCCAGCAGCCTACTGCCAGGGAACTATGGCTACACCTTC.